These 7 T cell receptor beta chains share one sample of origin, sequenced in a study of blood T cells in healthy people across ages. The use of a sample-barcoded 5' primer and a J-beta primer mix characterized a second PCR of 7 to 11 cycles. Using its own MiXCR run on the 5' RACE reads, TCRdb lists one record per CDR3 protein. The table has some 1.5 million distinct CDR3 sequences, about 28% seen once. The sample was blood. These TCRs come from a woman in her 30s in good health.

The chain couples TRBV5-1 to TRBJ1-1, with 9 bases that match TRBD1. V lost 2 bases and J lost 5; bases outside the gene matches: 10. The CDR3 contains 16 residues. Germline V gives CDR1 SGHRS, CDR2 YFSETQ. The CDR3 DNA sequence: TGCGCCAGCAGCTTACACGCACAGGGGGCTGGAACTGAAGCTTTCTTT. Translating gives CASSLHAQGAGTEAFF.

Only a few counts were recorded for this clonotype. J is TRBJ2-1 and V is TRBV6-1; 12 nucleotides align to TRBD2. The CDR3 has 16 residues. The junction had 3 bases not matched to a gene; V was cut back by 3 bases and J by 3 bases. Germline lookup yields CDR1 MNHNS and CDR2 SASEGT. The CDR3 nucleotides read TGTGCCAGCAGTGAGGGGGGACTAGCGGGCTACAATGAGCAGTTCTTC. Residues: CASSEGGLAGYNEQFF.

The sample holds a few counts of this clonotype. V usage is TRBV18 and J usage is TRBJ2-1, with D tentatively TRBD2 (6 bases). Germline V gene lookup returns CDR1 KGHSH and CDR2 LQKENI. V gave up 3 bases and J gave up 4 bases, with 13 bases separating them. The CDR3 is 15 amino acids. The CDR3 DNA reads TGTGCCAGCTCACCGGGACTGGGTGGTTACAATGAGCAGTTCTTC. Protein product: CASSPGLGGYNEQFF.

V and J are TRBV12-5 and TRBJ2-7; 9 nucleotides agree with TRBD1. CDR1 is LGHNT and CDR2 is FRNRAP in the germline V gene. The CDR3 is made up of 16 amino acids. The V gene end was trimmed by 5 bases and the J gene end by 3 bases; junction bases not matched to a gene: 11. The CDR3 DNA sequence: TGTGCTAGTGGTAAAGCCGGGACAGGGACCATCTACGAGCAGTACTTC. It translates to CASGKAGTGTIYEQYF. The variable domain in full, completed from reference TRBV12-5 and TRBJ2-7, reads DARVTQTPRHKVTEMGQEVTMRCQPILGHNTVFWYRQTMMQGLELLAYFRNRAPLDDSGMPKDRFSAEMPDATLATLKIQPSEPRDSAVYFCASGKAGTGTIYEQYFGPGTRLTVT.

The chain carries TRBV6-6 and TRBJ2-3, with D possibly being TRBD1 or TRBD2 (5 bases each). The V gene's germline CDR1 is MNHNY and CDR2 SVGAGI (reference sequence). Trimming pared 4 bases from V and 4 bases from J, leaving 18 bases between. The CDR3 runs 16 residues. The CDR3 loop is CASSCSIPGRADTQYF. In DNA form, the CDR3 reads TGTGCCAGCAGTTGCTCGATACCGGGACGGGCAGATACGCAGTATTTT.

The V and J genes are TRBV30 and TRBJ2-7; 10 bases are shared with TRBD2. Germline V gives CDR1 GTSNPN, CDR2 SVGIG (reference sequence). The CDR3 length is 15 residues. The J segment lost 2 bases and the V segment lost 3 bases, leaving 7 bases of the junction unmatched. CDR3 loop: CAWRDRTSGTYEQYF. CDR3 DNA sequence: TGTGCCTGGAGAGACAGGACTAGCGGAACCTACGAGCAGTACTTC.

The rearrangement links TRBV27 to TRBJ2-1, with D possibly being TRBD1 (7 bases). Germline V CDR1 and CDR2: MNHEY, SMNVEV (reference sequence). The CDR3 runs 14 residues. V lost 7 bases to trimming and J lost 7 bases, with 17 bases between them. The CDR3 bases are TGTGCCAGCACCGACTCAGGGGGGCGGAATGAGCAGTTCTTC. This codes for CASTDSGGRNEQFF.